Detailed here is one TCR beta chain. Antigen: not known. V lost 3 bases and J 5 bases, leaving 13 bases between the germline ends. From germline, CDR1 is SGHVS and CDR2 FQNEAQ. The CDR3 contains 14 residues. This sample was included in a study of blood T cells in healthy people across ages. Study findings and constraints: Without sorted subsets, naive and antigen-experienced compartments could not be conclusively compared.

Sample-barcoded 5' priming and a J-beta primer mix drove a second PCR of 7 to 11 cycles. Every single cDNA molecule received a tag from a template-switch adaptor with 12 random nucleotides. From each sample, at least 2.5 million paired-end reads containing CDR3 were obtained. Each CDR3 protein gets one entry after TCRdb re-called the 5' RACE reads with MiXCR. The sample records around 990,000 distinct CDR3 sequences, 25% being singletons. In addition, the sample was reused for a study of T cells of mothers and their children. Turning to that study: Sequencing revealed no T cell clones that were persistent and microchimeric.

The chain carries TRBV7-8 and TRBJ2-5; D is possibly TRBD1 or TRBD2 (6 bases each). The TCR originated in a girl aged 2 to 9 in good health. Material for sequencing was blood. CDR3 DNA sequence: TGTGCCAGCAGCTTCAACAGGGAGGACGAGACCCAGTACTTC. Translating it yields CASSFNREDETQYF.